The T cell receptor (beta chain) described here comes from a study of T cell responses to AZD1222 COVID-19 vaccine. Across the whole study: The analysis combined second doses at about 4 or about 12 weeks.

TCRdb's copy holds only in-frame clones and misses some; the assay was immunoSEQ multiplex PCR. Among 110,000 or so clones listed, about 86% were seen once. This CDR3 is built from 13 residues. The germline gives CDR1 MNHEY, CDR2 SVGAGI. Trimming took off 4 bases at V and 7 bases at J, with 14 bases between the two ends. The sequencing used peripheral blood, collected on day 0 of AZD1222 vaccination. V is TRBV6-5 and J is TRBJ2-7; possibly TRBD1 or TRBD2 for D (5 bases each). The clonotype was recovered from an adult in good health. In DNA form, the CDR3 reads TGTGCCAGCAGTTCGGGACCCTGGGATGAGCAGTACTTC. This codes for CASSSGPWDEQYF.